This TCR beta chain is from a study of CD8+ T cells in alopecia areata (dated by TCRdb to 2016 to 2018). For the wider study: The treated patients, all with moderate-to-severe alopecia areata, were enrolled in an open-label pilot trial of oral tofacitinib given at 5 to 10 mg twice daily. Patients received tofacitinib for 6 to 18 months and were then followed off drug for 6 months to check for delayed response and recurrence. In treated patients, disease severity was measured using the SALT score, which gives the percentage of scalp surface area affected. In both human patients and the C3H/HeJ mouse model, the study applied high-throughput TCRbeta sequencing to look at T cell clonal expansion in alopecia areata. In humans, TCRbeta sequencing was performed on scalp tissue and on sorted CD4+ and CD8+ peripheral blood T cells from healthy controls and from patients with patchy or totalis/universalis alopecia areata. Tofacitinib-treated patients had biopsies at baseline and at 4 and 24 weeks of treatment, with a later scalp biopsy in several patients. Scalp clonality was compared among normal scalp (n=4), patchy alopecia areata scalp (n=8), and alopecia totalis/universalis scalp (n=8). RNA came from the PAXgene miRNA kit for fixed scalp, the miRNeasy kit for PBMCs, and the RNeasy kit for mouse skin. TCRbeta CDR3 regions were amplified by immunoSEQ multiplex PCR with 35 Vbeta forward and 13 Jbeta reverse primers. Overall study results and their limits: Shared TCR sequences between patients were less evident than in mice, which may be partly attributable to HLA diversity in the patient population. Because the treated cohort was small and had only one nonresponder, larger studies are needed to examine links between baseline CD8+ expansion and response. Resident alphabeta T cells in normal human skin are also sequenced, complicating scalp TCR repertoire analysis, unlike mouse skin dominated by gammadelta T cells. During tofacitinib treatment, many expanded lesional clones stuck around in both scalp and blood, and this persistence may partly explain why relapse happens after treatment is stopped. With tofacitinib, both scalp clonality and the number of expanded CD8+ clones among the top 100 scalp clones went down significantly. Lesional scalp, especially in alopecia totalis/universalis, showed higher clonality and more expanded CD8+ clones than normal scalp, suggesting antigenic drive.

To prepare the library, the immunoSEQ multiplex PCR assay was applied. For TCR sequencing, RNA was extracted from every sample and reverse transcribed into cDNA to serve as template. First-strand cDNA was synthesized with SuperScript III using a 2:1 mix of oligo-dT and random hexamers. A synthetic immune receptor repertoire was used to gauge amplification bias, and whatever bias remained was removed computationally. Per the authors' processing: Raw reads were preprocessed to remove errors, and CDR3 was defined by IMGT conventions from the conserved cysteine to phenylalanine. Clonality was computed as 1 minus the Shannon entropy, with the entropy normalized by log2 of the number of productive unique TCRs. Whether each scalp clone was CD4 or CD8 was inferred by checking scalp TCRbeta sequences against the CD4 and CD8 repertoires from sorted blood. The source is immuneACCESS, and TCRdb retained only in-frame sequences with V and J called. Part of the clones is not carried over; for the studies checked, unresolved V genes explain less than half of this, and the remainder is unexplained. The V and J calls and clone size were taken over from that table, and D and trimming were inferred from the DNA. Across this sample there are over 250,000 clones, with 60% seen only once. The ten biggest clones cover 0.8% to 1% of the sample.

Points on this clone: Its antigen target is currently unknown. No base quality information exists; no much larger clone differs at one position.

Germline trimming: 4 bases from V, 7 bases from J; junction bases outside gene matches: 9. The CDR3 goes from the cysteine to the phenylalanine over 14 residues. The retained sequence is limited to the CDR3, 42 bases, with the frame set at the first base. CDR1 is given as GTSNPN and CDR2 as SVGIG, both from the germline V gene (reference sequence). This sample's treatment or condition label indicates: oral pan-JAK inhibitor, 5-10 mg twice daily. Lesional scalp punch biopsies and peripheral blood were collected from alopecia areata patients. PBMCs were separated by density centrifugation and stained for CD3, CD4 and CD8, after which CD4+ and CD8+ T cells were sorted on a FACSAria.

The chain was built from TRBV30 and TRBJ1-5, with TRBD1 identical over 8 junction bases. This material consisted of CD4+ T cells sorted from blood, taken around week 54, from a patient treated with tofacitinib. The clonotype comes from a human donor with alopecia areata. Here is the DNA: TGTGCCTGGACCGGACAGGGATTAAACCAGCCCCAGCATTTT. Its product reads: CAWTGQGLNQPQHF.